Listed below are T cell receptor beta chains from one sample, sequenced in a study of post-analysis software for immune sequencing data. TCRdb passed the PCR reads through MiXCR, listing each CDR3 protein once. The table records a few hundred thousand distinct CDR3 sequences, roughly 35% of them present only once. The sample was blood. The receptors shown here come from a girl aged 5 to 17 with multiple sclerosis. Each CDR3 is given with its conserved first and last residue. The D gene is left open where the match is weak. The size field is filled for only some rows; it gives once, few, many or a size class.

d_gene	len	v_gene	j_gene	abundance	CDR3aa	CDR3nt
-	15	TRBV29-1	TRBJ1-1	-	CSVPQEGRVNTEAFF	TGCAGCGTTCCCCAGGAAGGGAGGGTGAACACTGAAGCTTTCTTT
-	13	TRBV20-1	TRBJ2-2	-	CSARTWNTGELFF	TGCAGTGCTAGGACCTGGAACACCGGGGAGCTGTTTTTT
-	14	TRBV7-9	TRBJ1-5	-	CASSPSGSNQPQHF	TGTGCCAGCAGCCCTAGTGGTAGCAATCAGCCCCAGCATTTT
-	13	TRBV7-2	TRBJ1-5	-	CASSLGFNQPQHF	TGTGCCAGCAGCTTAGGGTTCAATCAGCCCCAGCATTTT
TRBD1	18	TRBV27	TRBJ1-4	-	CASSLYGTGGNTNEKLFF	TGTGCCAGCAGTTTATACGGGACAGGGGGCAATACTAATGAAAAACTGTTTTTT
-	17	TRBV27	TRBJ1-2	few	CASSLLWGGEALISYTF	TGTGCCAGCAGTTTATTATGGGGAGGTGAAGCCTTGATTAGCTACACCTTC
TRBD2	15	TRBV6-5	TRBJ2-1	few	CASNARGAIFNEQFF	TGTGCCAGCAATGCGCGGGGGGCCATATTCAATGAGCAGTTCTTC
TRBD2	15	TRBV20-1	TRBJ2-2	few	CSARMAGGNTGERFF	TGCAGTGCTAGAATGGCGGGGGGTAACACCGGGGAGCGGTTTTTT
-	12	TRBV25-1	TRBJ1-1	-	CASGWGDGVAFF	TGTGCCAGCGGGTGGGGTGACGGAGTAGCTTTCTTT
-	17	TRBV20-1	TRBJ2-7	-	CSARTGLPPWKDYEQYF	TGCAGTGCTAGGACAGGACTACCGCCGTGGAAGGACTACGAGCAGTACTTC
-	14	TRBV7-3	TRBJ2-1	-	CASSLRPGVNEQFF	TGTGCCAGCAGCCTCCGCCCGGGGGTAAATGAGCAGTTCTTC
TRBD1	15	TRBV6-2/TRBV6-3	TRBJ1-2	few	CASNAGQGAPYGYTF	TGTGCCAGCAATGCCGGACAGGGTGCCCCCTATGGCTACACCTTC
TRBD2	17	TRBV5-1	TRBJ2-3	-	CASSLSGGGYSTDTQYF	TGCGCCAGCAGCTTGAGCGGGGGCGGATACAGCACAGATACGCAGTATTTT
TRBD2	16	TRBV27	TRBJ2-1	few	CASSWVAGTLGNEQFF	TGTGCCAGCAGTTGGGTAGCGGGGACGCTTGGCAATGAGCAGTTCTTC
-	13	TRBV7-6	TRBJ2-3	-	CTSSYNDRDTQYF	TGTACCAGCAGCTACAATGATCGAGATACGCAGTATTTT
TRBD1	16	TRBV20-1	TRBJ2-1	few	CSARDQGGTAYNEQFF	TGCAGTGCTAGAGATCAAGGTGGGACAGCCTACAATGAGCAGTTCTTC
-	15	TRBV7-9	TRBJ2-3	-	CASSLLGTSTDTQYF	TGTGCCAGCAGCTTACTAGGGACTAGCACAGATACGCAGTATTTT
-	15	TRBV4-1	TRBJ1-2	many	CASSQEETDNYGYTF	TGCGCCAGCAGCCAAGAGGAGACGGATAACTATGGCTACACCTTC
-	14	TRBV20-1	TRBJ2-1	-	CSAPRAASYNEQFF	TGCAGTGCCCCCCGAGCGGCTTCCTACAATGAGCAGTTCTTC
-	11	TRBV6-5	TRBJ2-7	-	CANRTSYEQYF	TGTGCCAACAGGACAAGCTACGAGCAGTACTTC
TRBD2	16	TRBV6-5	TRBJ2-1	-	CASSYPTSGGANEQFF	TGTGCCAGCAGTTACCCCACTAGCGGGGGGGCCAATGAGCAGTTCTTC
-	17	TRBV7-3	TRBJ2-6	-	CASSLMSEGNGANVLTF	TGTGCCAGCAGCTTAATGTCGGAAGGGAACGGGGCCAACGTCCTGACTTTC
-	13	TRBV7-9	TRBJ2-7	many	CASSLGASYEQYF	TGTGCCAGCAGCTTAGGAGCCTCCTACGAGCAGTACTTC
-	15	TRBV20-1	TRBJ2-3	many	CSAQDSSESTDTQYF	TGCAGTGCTCAAGACTCGTCGGAAAGCACAGATACGCAGTATTTT
-	13	TRBV6-5	TRBJ1-2	-	CASSYQGRGGYTF	TGTGCCAGCAGTTACCAGGGTAGGGGTGGCTACACCTTC
TRBD2	17	TRBV7-6	TRBJ2-7	few	CASSLAPAGGNSYEQYF	TGTGCCAGCAGCTTAGCGCCGGCGGGGGGGAACTCCTACGAGCAGTACTTC
TRBD2	19	TRBV29-1	TRBJ2-1	-	CSVKGVAGGPEGSYNEQFF	TGCAGCGTTAAGGGGGTAGCGGGGGGGCCCGAAGGCTCCTACAATGAGCAGTTCTTC
-	15	TRBV3-1	TRBJ2-5	-	CASSQPYPLGGTQYF	TGTGCCAGCAGCCAACCTTACCCTTTGGGGGGGACCCAGTACTTC
TRBD2	17	TRBV6-2/TRBV6-3	TRBJ2-5	few	CASSYGGTSGGQETQYF	TGTGCCAGCAGTTACGGGGGGACTAGCGGGGGCCAAGAGACCCAGTACTTC
-	15	TRBV7-9	TRBJ2-5	-	CASSHGGAREETQYF	TGTGCCAGCAGCCATGGGGGGGCCCGGGAAGAGACCCAGTACTTC
TRBD2	15	TRBV3-1	TRBJ2-1	-	CASRRTSGGYNEQFF	TGTGCCAGCAGGCGGACTAGCGGGGGGTACAATGAGCAGTTCTTC
-	15	TRBV20-1	TRBJ2-3	many	CSARRSSTSTDTQYF	TGCAGTGCTAGGCGGTCTAGCACTAGCACAGATACGCAGTATTTT
-	13	TRBV3-1	TRBJ2-5	few	CASSQDHSETQYF	TGTGCCAGCAGCCAAGATCATTCAGAGACCCAGTACTTC